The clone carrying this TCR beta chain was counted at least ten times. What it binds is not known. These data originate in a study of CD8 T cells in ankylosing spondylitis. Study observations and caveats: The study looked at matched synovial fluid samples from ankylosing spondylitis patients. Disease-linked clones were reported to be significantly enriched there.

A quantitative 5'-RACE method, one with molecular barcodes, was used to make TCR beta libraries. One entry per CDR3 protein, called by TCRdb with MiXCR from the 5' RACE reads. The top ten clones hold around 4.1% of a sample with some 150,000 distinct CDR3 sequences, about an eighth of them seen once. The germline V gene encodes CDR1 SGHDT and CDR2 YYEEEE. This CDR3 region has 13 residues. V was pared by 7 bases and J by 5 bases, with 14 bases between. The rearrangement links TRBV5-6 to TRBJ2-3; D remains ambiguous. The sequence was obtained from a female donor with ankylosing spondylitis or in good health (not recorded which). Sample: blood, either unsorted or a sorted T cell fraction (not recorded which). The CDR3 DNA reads TGTGCCAGCGGGGAATGGCCCGTAGATACGCAGTATTTT. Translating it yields CASGEWPVDTQYF. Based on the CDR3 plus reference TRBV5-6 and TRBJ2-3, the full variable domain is DAGVTQSPTHLIKTRGQQVTLRCSPKSGHDTVSWYQQALGQGPQFIFQYYEEEERQRGNFPDRFSGHQFPNYSSELNVNALLLGDSALYLCASGEWPVDTQYFGPGTRLTVL.